The 26 T cell receptor beta chains below all came from one sample that was sequenced in a study of shared clonotypes between healthy human individuals (dated by TCRdb to the early 2020s). Receptor amplification or capture employed the immunoSEQ multiplex PCR assay. TCRdb mirrors the immuneACCESS table, restricted to in-frame sequences. Some clones are absent from its copies; in checked studies, under half trace to an unresolved V gene, and the reason for the others is unknown. Present in this sample are 900,000 to 1,200,000 clones, 75% to 85% of which were seen just once. The top ten clones comprise around 0.61% of the sample. Material for sequencing was memory CD4+ T cells from PBMCs. The sample's cell subset or site label, decoded: CD45RA-negative fraction. These receptors all stem from a man between 18 and 29 years old in good health. Some clones in this sample may be carry-over from other donors' samples.

The rearrangement joins TRBV5-4 to TRBJ2-3; perhaps TRBD2 as D (6 bases). The CDR3 has 16 amino acids. Germline loops: CDR1 SGHNT, CDR2 YYREEE (reference sequence). Trimming took 0 bases from V and 0 from J, leaving 11 bases between them. The CDR3 sequence is CASSLAGLTSTDTQYF. The DNA for the CDR3 is TGTGCCAGCAGCTTGGCGGGACTTACTAGCACAGATACGCAGTATTTT.

The J gene is TRBJ1-4, the V gene TRBV10-3, with D possibly being TRBD1 (5 bases). The germline V gene has CDR1 ENHRY and CDR2 SYGVKD. The CDR3 totals 12 residues. V was cut by 6 bases and J by 8 bases, with 10 bases left in between. CDR3 nucleotide sequence: TGTGCCATCAGCCAAGAGGGGGAAAAACTGTTTTTT. It yields the protein CAISQEGEKLFF.

J is TRBJ2-5 and V is TRBV11-2; D may match TRBD1 or TRBD2 (6 bases each). V lost 1 base and J lost 5, with 14 bases in between. CDR3 length: 15 amino acids. Germline V gives CDR1 SGHAT, CDR2 FQNNGV. The CDR3 loop reads CASSLVTGATETQYF. Here the CDR3 DNA reads TGTGCCAGCAGCTTAGTCACGGGGGCGACGGAGACCCAGTACTTC.

This clone was found once. V gene TRBV28 combines with J gene TRBJ1-3, with D unclear. CDR3 length equals 15 residues. Germline V gene data show CDR1 as MDHEN and CDR2 as SYDVKM. V was clipped by 8 bases and J by 0 bases, with 14 bases between them. The CDR3 here is CASGPILHSGNTIYF. CDR3 in DNA: TGTGCCAGCGGGCCGATCCTACACTCTGGAAACACCATATATTTT.

The chain couples TRBV30 to TRBJ1-3; D remains ambiguous. Per the germline V gene, CDR1 is GTSNPN and CDR2 is SVGIG (reference sequence). CDR3 length equals 14 residues. The ends were cut back, 0 bases at V and 3 bases at J, with 9 bases in the middle. Here the CDR3 reads CAWSVTAVGNTIYF. CDR3 nucleotide sequence: TGTGCCTGGAGTGTAACCGCTGTTGGAAACACCATATATTTT.

This chain links TRBV5-1 with TRBJ2-1; D is perhaps TRBD1 (5 bases). V lost 3 bases to trimming and J lost 6 bases, with 10 bases between them. The CDR3 has 13 amino acids. CDR1 and CDR2 (germline): SGHRS, YFSETQ. This CDR3 is CASSSQGGNEQFF. In DNA form, the CDR3 reads TGCGCCAGCAGCTCCCAGGGTGGCAATGAGCAGTTCTTC.

A single count supports this clone. The chain links TRBV28 to TRBJ1-1, with TRBD1 identical over 7 bases. This CDR3 comprises 11 residues. Germline lookup yields CDR1 MDHEN and CDR2 SYDVKM. V dropped 7 bases and J dropped 11; count of bases not matched to a gene: 7. The CDR3 is CASTEQGRAFF. The DNA of the CDR3 is TGTGCCAGCACCGAACAGGGGAGGGCTTTCTTT.

The chain uses TRBV5-1 and TRBJ1-3; D call uncertain. The V end lost 2 bases, the J end lost 0 bases, and 9 bases lay between the germline ends. Germline-derived CDR1 and CDR2 are SGHRS and YFSETQ. The CDR3 spans 15 residues. CDR3 amino acids: CASSFDGSSGNTIYF. DNA for the CDR3: TGCGCCAGCAGCTTCGACGGGAGCTCTGGAAACACCATATATTTT.

This chain links TRBV6-5 with TRBJ2-7; weak D call: TRBD1 (5 bases). Between the trimmed V and J ends, which lost 8 bases and 2 bases, there was a span of 13 bases. CDR1 is MNHEY, CDR2 SVGAGI, per germline. The length of the CDR3 is 13 residues. In DNA, the CDR3 is TGTGCCAGCCGACTCGGACAAGCCTACGAGCAGTACTTC. Its protein product is CASRLGQAYEQYF.

This clone was observed once. The V and J genes are TRBV7-2 and TRBJ1-4, with D unresolved. The CDR3 is 13 residues long. Trimming took 0 bases from V and 6 from J, leaving 5 bases between them. CDR1 SGHTA and CDR2 FQGNSA come from the germline V gene. The CDR3 DNA follows: TGTGCCAGCAGCTTAGCGCGGGATGAAAAACTGTTTTTT. This gives the protein CASSLARDEKLFF. Variable domain in full (rest from reference TRBV7-2 and TRBJ1-4): GAGVSQSPSNKVTEKGKDVELRCDPISGHTALYWYRQSLGQGLEFLIYFQGNSAPDKSGLPSDRFSAERTGGSVSTLTIQRTQQEDSAVYLCASSLARDEKLFFGSGTQLSVL.

V is TRBV5-6 and J is TRBJ2-1; 8 bases line up with TRBD1. V shed 4 bases and J 0 bases; nucleotides not matched to a gene: 9. This CDR3 contains 17 residues. Germline values: CDR1 SGHDT, CDR2 YYEEEE. CDR3 loop: CASSLLRDRHSYNEQFF. In DNA form, the CDR3 reads TGTGCCAGCAGCCTCCTCCGGGACAGGCACTCCTACAATGAGCAGTTCTTC. Full variable domain (missing parts from reference TRBV5-6 and TRBJ2-1): DAGVTQSPTHLIKTRGQQVTLRCSPKSGHDTVSWYQQALGQGPQFIFQYYEEEERQRGNFPDRFSGHQFPNYSSELNVNALLLGDSALYLCASSLLRDRHSYNEQFFGPGTRLTVL.

This chain links TRBV9 with TRBJ2-3; 9 nucleotides line up with TRBD1. This CDR3 contains 17 residues. CDR1 and CDR2 (germline): SGDLS, YYNGEE. The ends lost 0 bases at V and 4 bases at J; junction bases unmatched: 9. CDR3 nucleotide sequence: TGTGCCAGCAGCGTAGACCTCCCTGGACAGGGGCCAGATACGCAGTATTTT. It yields the protein CASSVDLPGQGPDTQYF. Supplemented by reference TRBV9 and TRBJ2-3, the full variable domain reads DSGVTQTPKHLITATGQRVTLRCSPRSGDLSVYWYQQSLDQGLQFLIQYYNGEERAKGNILERFSAQQFPDLHSELNLSSLELGDSALYFCASSVDLPGQGPDTQYFGPGTRLTVL.

The rearrangement joins TRBV19 to TRBJ1-5; 11 nucleotides match TRBD1. The junction had 3 bases not matched to a gene; V was cut back by 1 base and J by 7 bases. The CDR3 covers 15 residues. CDR1 LNHDA and CDR2 SQIVND come from the germline V gene (reference sequence). CDR3 region: CASSIVGTGGQPQHF. CDR3 in DNA: TGTGCCAGTAGTATAGTCGGGACAGGGGGGCAGCCCCAGCATTTT.

The chain is built from TRBV27 and TRBJ1-4; D might be TRBD1 (6 bases). The V gene lost 3 bases and the J gene lost 7 bases, with 15 bases spanning the gap. Germline V lookup: CDR1 MNHEY, CDR2 SMNVEV (reference sequence). The CDR3 totals 15 residues. CDR3 sequence reads: CASSFLGQSVEKLFF. As DNA, the CDR3 is TGTGCCAGCAGTTTTCTAGGACAGAGTGTTGAAAAACTGTTTTTT.

The rearrangement joins TRBV28 to TRBJ1-2; possible D gene TRBD1, 5 bases. The CDR3 spans 13 residues. V lost 2 bases, J lost 5 bases, and 9 bases lay in between. Germline V CDR1 and CDR2: MDHEN, SYDVKM. The CDR3 DNA is TGTGCCAGCAGTTTAACGTGGGGGTATGGCTACACCTTC. Its protein product is CASSLTWGYGYTF.

The rearrangement links TRBV5-1 to TRBJ1-1; D is perhaps TRBD1 (5 bases). Trimming removed 1 base from V and 4 bases from J, with 11 bases in between. This CDR3 spans 14 amino acids. Germline V gives CDR1 SGHRS, CDR2 YFSETQ. CDR3 in DNA: TGCGCCAGCAGCTTGTTCGCGGGGGGCACTGAAGCTTTCTTT. It specifies CASSLFAGGTEAFF.

V is TRBV5-1 and J is TRBJ1-2; 8 positions match TRBD1. Germline values: CDR1 SGHRS, CDR2 YFSETQ. V trimming: 4 bases; J trimming: 3 bases; junction bases outside the gene matches: 5. The CDR3 has 14 amino acids. The CDR3 DNA reads TGCGCCAGCAGCGCCATGACAGGGGACTATGGCTACACCTTC. Amino acids: CASSAMTGDYGYTF.

The V call is TRBV4-3, the J call TRBJ2-7, with no clear D. Trimming left V 0 bases short and J 2 bases short, with 8 bases between. The CDR3 spans 14 residues. CDR1 is LGHNA, CDR2 YSLEER, per germline. CDR3 sequence: CASSQDTHTYEQYF. The CDR3 coding sequence is TGCGCCAGCAGCCAAGATACCCATACCTACGAGCAGTACTTC.

Worth noting for this clone: Distinct nucleotide sequences in the sample also encode this CDR3. The CDR3 DNA is TGTGCCAGCTCACCTGGGACAGGGGCAACTAATGAAAAACTGTTTTTT. As protein: CASSPGTGATNEKLFF. The chain recombines TRBV18 with TRBJ1-4; 10 bases are shared with TRBD1. This CDR3 contains 16 residues. Germline V CDR1 and CDR2: KGHSH, LQKENI. Trimming removed 3 bases from V and 0 bases from J; junction bases left unmatched: 1. The variable domain in full, completed from reference TRBV18 and TRBJ1-4, reads NAGVMQNPRHLVRRRGQEARLRCSPMKGHSHVYWYRQLPEEGLKFMVYLQKENIIDESGMPKERFSAEFPKEGPSILRIQQVVRGDSAAYFCASSPGTGATNEKLFFGSGTQLSVL.

On this clone: Distinct nucleotide sequences in the sample also encode this CDR3. V usage is TRBV28 and J usage is TRBJ1-5; D remains ambiguous. The CDR3 consists of 12 residues. The V end lost 2 bases, the J end lost 7 bases, and 6 bases lay between the germline ends. Germline loops: CDR1 MDHEN, CDR2 SYDVKM. CDR3 nucleotide sequence: TGTGCCAGCAGTTTAGTCTCACAGCCCCAGCATTTT. It encodes CASSLVSQPQHF. Variable domain in full (rest from reference TRBV28 and TRBJ1-5): DVKVTQSSRYLVKRTGEKVFLECVQDMDHENMFWYRQDPGLGLRLIYFSYDVKMKEKGDIPEGYSVSREKKERFSLILESASTNQTSMYLCASSLVSQPQHFGDGTRLSIL.

This clone has just a few counts. A much larger clone lies a single base off, so this may be a read error. This chain links TRBV7-9 with TRBJ1-1; D is unresolved. CDR1 and CDR2 from the germline V gene are SEHNR and FQNEAQ (reference sequence). The CDR3 has 14 residues. DNA for the CDR3: TGTGCCAGCAGCTTATTCGGAGAGAACACTGAAGCTCTCTTT. Its protein is CASSLFGENTEALF.

This clone was seen more than once but under ten times. The chain couples TRBV9 to TRBJ2-7; the match to TRBD2 covers 11 bases. V lost 0 bases and J lost 7; bases outside the gene matches: 9. CDR1 is SGDLS, CDR2 YYNGEE, per germline. There are 16 residues in the CDR3. CDR3 residues: CASSVDGTSGLREQYF. DNA of the CDR3: TGTGCCAGCAGCGTAGATGGGACTAGCGGTCTACGGGAGCAGTACTTC.

The V call is TRBV7-8, the J call TRBJ1-5; D remains unclear. V was shortened by 3 bases and J by 2 bases, with 8 bases between the two germline ends. Germline V gene sequence: CDR1 SGHVS, CDR2 FQNEAQ. This CDR3 has 14 amino acids. The CDR3 DNA is TGTGCCAGCAGCTTTACCCAGGGCAATCAGCCCCAGCATTTT. Translation gives CASSFTQGNQPQHF.

This clone has more than one count but fewer than ten. This rearrangement joins TRBV6-6 to TRBJ1-5, with D perhaps TRBD1 (5 bases). Per germline, CDR1 MNHNY and CDR2 SVGAGI (reference sequence). The CDR3 extends over 15 amino acids. V dropped 6 bases and J dropped 2 bases, with 14 bases sitting between them. CDR3 DNA: TGTGCCAGCAGCACTGTCAGGGATGGCAATCAGCCCCAGCATTTT. This translates into CASSTVRDGNQPQHF.

The gene calls are TRBV4-1 and TRBJ2-2, with a weak D call TRBD1 (5 bases). V dropped 5 bases and J dropped 8 bases, with 9 bases sitting between them. The CDR3 runs 12 residues. Germline CDR1 and CDR2: MGHRA and YSYEKL. CDR3 sequence: CASSYGAGELFF. In nucleotides, the CDR3 is TGCGCCAGCAGCTATGGGGCTGGGGAGCTGTTTTTT.

Worth noting for this clone: Additional DNA sequences in this sample encode the identical CDR3. The chain couples TRBV5-1 to TRBJ1-2, with 10 bases aligning to TRBD1. There are 14 residues in the CDR3. Trimming at V came to 0 bases and at J to 4 bases, leaving 0 bases not matched to a gene. CDR1 SGHRS and CDR2 YFSETQ come from the germline V gene. In DNA form, the CDR3 reads TGCGCCAGCAGCTTGGGGACAGGGGGCTATGGCTACACCTTC. It codes for CASSLGTGGYGYTF.